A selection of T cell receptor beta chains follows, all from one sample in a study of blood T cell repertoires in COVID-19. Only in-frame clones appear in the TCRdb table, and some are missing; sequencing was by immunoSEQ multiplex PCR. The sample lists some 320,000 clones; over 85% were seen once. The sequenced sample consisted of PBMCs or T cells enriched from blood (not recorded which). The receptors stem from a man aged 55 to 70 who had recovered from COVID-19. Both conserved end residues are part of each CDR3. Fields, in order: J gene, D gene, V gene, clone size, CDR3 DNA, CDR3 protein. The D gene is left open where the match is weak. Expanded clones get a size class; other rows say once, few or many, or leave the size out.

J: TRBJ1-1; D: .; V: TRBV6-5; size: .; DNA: TGTGCCAGCAGTTCTGCAGGGGCCACTGAAGCTTTCTTT; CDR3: CASSSAGATEAFF
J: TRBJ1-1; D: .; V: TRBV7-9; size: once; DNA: TGTGCCAGCAGCTTAGCGGGACTCCTGAACACTGAAGCTTTCTTT; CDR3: CASSLAGLLNTEAFF
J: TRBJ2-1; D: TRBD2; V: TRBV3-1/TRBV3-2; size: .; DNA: TGTGCCAGTGCGACGGGAGGGTCGTACAATGAGCAGTTCTTC; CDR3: CASATGGSYNEQFF
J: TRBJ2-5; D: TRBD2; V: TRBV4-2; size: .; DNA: TGTGCCAGCAGCCACACATTGACTAGCGGGGGTCAAGAGACCCAGTACTTC; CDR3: CASSHTLTSGGQETQYF
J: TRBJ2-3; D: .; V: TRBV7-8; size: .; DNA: TGTGCCAGCAGGTCGTTATGGGGGGGGCGGGCAGATACGCAGTATTTT; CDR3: CASRSLWGGRADTQYF
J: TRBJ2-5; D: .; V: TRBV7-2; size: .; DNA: TGTGCCAGCAGCCCCGGACAGCAAGAGACCCAGTACTTC; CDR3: CASSPGQQETQYF
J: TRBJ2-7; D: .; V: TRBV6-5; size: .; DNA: TGTGCCAGCAGCTCAGGGGCACTCAACGAGCAGTACTTC; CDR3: CASSSGALNEQYF
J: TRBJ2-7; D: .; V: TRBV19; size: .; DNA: TGTGCCAGTAGTATTGCACTACCCTACGAGCAGTACTTC; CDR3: CASSIALPYEQYF
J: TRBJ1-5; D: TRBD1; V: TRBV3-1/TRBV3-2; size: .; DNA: TGTGCCAGCAGTCAAGGACAGGGAGGTAGTCAGCCCCAGCATTTT; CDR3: CASSQGQGGSQPQHF
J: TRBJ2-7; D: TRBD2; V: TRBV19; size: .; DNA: TGTGCCAGTAGACTAGCGGGGGGGTCGCGCGAGCAGTACTTC; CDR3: CASRLAGGSREQYF
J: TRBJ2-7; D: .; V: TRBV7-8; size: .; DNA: TGTGCCAGCAGCTTTGGAGAACACTACGAGCAGTACTTC; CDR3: CASSFGEHYEQYF
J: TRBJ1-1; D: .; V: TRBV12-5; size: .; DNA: TGTGCTAGTGGTTCGGACTCTAACACTGAAGCTTTCTTT; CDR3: CASGSDSNTEAFF
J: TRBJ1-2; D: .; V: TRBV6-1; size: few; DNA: TGTGCCAGCAGTGAAGGGTTAAGGGGACTCTTGCGGGACTATGGCTACACCTTC; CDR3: CASSEGLRGLLRDYGYTF
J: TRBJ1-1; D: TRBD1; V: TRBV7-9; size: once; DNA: TGTGCCAGCAGCCTAGGGACAGGGAACACTGAAGCTTTCTTT; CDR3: CASSLGTGNTEAFF
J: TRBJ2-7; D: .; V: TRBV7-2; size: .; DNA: TGTGCCAGCAGCTTAAACTTGTACGAGCAGTACTTC; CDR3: CASSLNLYEQYF
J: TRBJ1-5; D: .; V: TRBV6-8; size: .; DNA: TGTGCCAGCATTGGACTGGGAAGCAATCAGCCCCAGCATTTT; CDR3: CASIGLGSNQPQHF
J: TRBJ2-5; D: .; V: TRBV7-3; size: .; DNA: TGTGCCAGCAGCTCCACCGGGACACAAGAGACCCAGTACTTC; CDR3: CASSSTGTQETQYF
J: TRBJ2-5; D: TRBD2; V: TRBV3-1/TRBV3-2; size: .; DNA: TGTGCCAGCAGCCCTAGCGGGGGGAACCAAGAGACCCAGTACTTC; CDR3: CASSPSGGNQETQYF
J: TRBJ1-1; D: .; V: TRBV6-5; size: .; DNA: TGTGCCAGCCGGAGGGGGGGAGGCACTGAAGCTTTCTTT; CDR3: CASRRGGGTEAFF
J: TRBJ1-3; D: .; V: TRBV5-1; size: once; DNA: TGCGCCAGCAGCTTGACGGGGTCTGGAAACACCATATATTTT; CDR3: CASSLTGSGNTIYF
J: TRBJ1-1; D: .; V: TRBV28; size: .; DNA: TGTGCCAGCAGATGGACAGCCCCCTGGGGCACTGAAGCTTTCTTT; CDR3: CASRWTAPWGTEAFF
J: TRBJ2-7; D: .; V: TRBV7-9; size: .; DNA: TGTGCCAGCAGCCCCGAACGGTTCGAGCAGTACTTC; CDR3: CASSPERFEQYF
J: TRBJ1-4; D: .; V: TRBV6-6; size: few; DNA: TGTGCCGCCAAGGCCTTAGCGGGGGGCATTAATGAAAAACTGTTTTTT; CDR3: CAAKALAGGINEKLFF
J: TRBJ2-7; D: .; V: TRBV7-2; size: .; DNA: TGTGCCAGCAGCTTAGTTTTCGGGGGCGAGCAGTACTTC; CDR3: CASSLVFGGEQYF
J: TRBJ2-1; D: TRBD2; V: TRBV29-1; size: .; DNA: TGCAGCGTGGACCCTAGCGGGAGACGGAATGAGCAGTTCTTC; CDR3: CSVDPSGRRNEQFF
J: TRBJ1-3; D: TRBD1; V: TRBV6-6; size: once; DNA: TGTGCCAGCAGTCCCATAAGACAGGGGACTGGAAACACCATATATTTT; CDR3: CASSPIRQGTGNTIYF
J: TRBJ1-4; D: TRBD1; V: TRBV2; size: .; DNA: TGTGCCAGCAGTAACCGGGACAGGGGTGATAATGAAAAACTGTTTTTT; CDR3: CASSNRDRGDNEKLFF
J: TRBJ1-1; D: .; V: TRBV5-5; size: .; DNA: TGTGCCAGCACCACTCGTAGAGCCGGGGAAACAGCTTTCTTT; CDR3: CASTTRRAGETAFF
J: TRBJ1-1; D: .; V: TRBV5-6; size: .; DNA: TGTGCCAGCAGCTTGCCAGGGAACACTGAAGCTTTCTTT; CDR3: CASSLPGNTEAFF
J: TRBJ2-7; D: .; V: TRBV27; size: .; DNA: TGTGCCAGCAGTCCCATACCGGGAGCCTACGAGCAGTACTTC; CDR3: CASSPIPGAYEQYF
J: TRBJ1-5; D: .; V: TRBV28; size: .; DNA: TGTGCCAGCAGGGGGGGGTTAGGCAATCAGCCCCAGCATTTT; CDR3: CASRGGLGNQPQHF
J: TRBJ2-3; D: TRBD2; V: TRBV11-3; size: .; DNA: TGTGCCAGCAGCACCCGGACTAGCGGGGGTGGAACAGATACGCAGTATTTT; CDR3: CASSTRTSGGGTDTQYF
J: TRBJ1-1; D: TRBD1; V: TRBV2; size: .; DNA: TGTGCCAGCAGTGTCCAGGGGGCCGGTACTGAAGCTTTCTTT; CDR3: CASSVQGAGTEAFF